The source of this T cell receptor (beta chain) is a study of T cell repertoires in cytomegalovirus infection. Study at large: Indications came from public TCR beta signatures; they pointed to CMV infection and to a matching HLA type. Study observations and caveats: Pooled public TCR beta family frequency picked out CMV carriers with the relevant HLA. Dominating the ex vivo response were HLA-C-restricted CMV-specific TCR beta clonotypes.

This CDR3 comprises 15 residues. CDR1 SGHVS and CDR2 FQNEAQ come from the germline V gene. The J segment lost 11 bases and the V segment lost 3 bases, leaving 14 bases of the junction unmatched. TCRdb redid the calling of the reads with MiXCR, one entry per CDR3 protein. The profile covers about 770,000 distinct CDR3 sequences, with 25% to 35% appearing a single time and around 13% taken by the ten largest. On this clonotype itself: No antigen is known for it.

The source was cultured CD8+ T cells from PBMCs, collected from culture after CMV antigen stimulation. This chain links TRBV7-8 with TRBJ1-1; 8 bases are shared with TRBD1. The sequence was collected from a human donor in good health (CMV status not recorded). Some clones in this sample may be carry-over from other donors' samples. The CDR3 is CASSFLGIHRGAAFF. The DNA for the CDR3 is TGTGCCAGCAGCTTCCTAGGGATTCACAGGGGGGCTGCTTTCTTT.